Listed below are T cell receptor beta chains from one sample, sequenced in a study of blood T cells in healthy people across ages. TCRdb re-called the 5' RACE reads through MiXCR, storing one row per CDR3 protein. This table has under 1,000,000 distinct CDR3 sequences, around 50% appearing once. Sequencing was carried out using blood. These receptors all come from a man aged 80 or over in good health. Each CDR3 is given with its conserved first and last residue. The D gene is left open where the match is weak.

V,J,D,CDR3
TRBV29-1,TRBJ2-1,NA,CSAVGPLGSHEQFF
TRBV12-3/TRBV12-4,TRBJ2-3,NA,CASTLQKTQYF
TRBV28,TRBJ1-4,TRBD1,CASLNDRDNEKLFF
TRBV28,TRBJ2-3,NA,CASRYGQGFTDTQYF
TRBV29-1,TRBJ2-7,NA,CSALRDDTYEQYF
TRBV2,TRBJ2-7,TRBD1,CASNKGAVGEQYF
TRBV10-2,NA,NA,CASSPGTGSRYEQYF
TRBV4-1,TRBJ2-5,TRBD2,CASSKLAHQETQYF
TRBV29-1,TRBJ2-4,TRBD1,CSVDPGGIVQETLYF
TRBV2,TRBJ2-2,NA,CASSEFAAQNTGELFF
TRBV6-5,TRBJ2-5,TRBD2,CASTPSGGRRNEQYF
TRBV28,TRBJ2-7,NA,CASSFLAASYEQYF
TRBV18,TRBJ2-6,TRBD2,CASSLRDSGTNSGANVLTF
TRBV29-1,TRBJ2-3,NA,CSVDGDATDTQYF
TRBV12-3/TRBV12-4,TRBJ2-1,TRBD2,CASSFGTSGNEQFF
TRBV19,TRBJ1-1,TRBD1,CASSVGQLNTEAFF
TRBV11-2,TRBJ2-7,NA,CASSQGFSSYEQYF
TRBV7-2,TRBJ2-7,TRBD2,CASRLAGANEQYF
TRBV28,TRBJ2-2,NA,CASSTSNLGTGELFF
TRBV28,TRBJ2-7,NA,CASRRSRDRLEQYF
TRBV20-1,TRBJ2-1,TRBD2,CSARDRLAGVDDEQFF
TRBV7-9,TRBJ2-1,TRBD2,CASSLAAGERNEQFF
TRBV28,NA,TRBD2,CASRGLAFHYEQYF
TRBV12-3/TRBV12-4,TRBJ2-7,TRBD1,CASSLQGARSYEQYF
TRBV6-2/TRBV6-3,TRBJ2-7,TRBD1,CASSYCRGHNEQYF
TRBV6-2/TRBV6-3,TRBJ1-2,NA,CASIEGRNGYTF
TRBV10-3,TRBJ2-1,TRBD2,CAIRGPGLAVHNEQFF
TRBV7-3,TRBJ2-5,NA,CASSLSARQRETQYF
TRBV2,TRBJ2-6,TRBD1,CASTPGTGYSGANVLTF
TRBV2,TRBJ1-6,NA,CASSGTVNSPLHF
TRBV20-1,NA,TRBD2,CSARSPLAGVNEQYF
TRBV7-2,TRBJ2-5,TRBD2,CASSLAGTSVSEQYF
TRBV4-1,TRBJ2-1,TRBD2,CASSQDLREGGIYNEQFF
TRBV4-3,TRBJ2-2,NA,CASSQWGDTGELFF
TRBV12-3/TRBV12-4,TRBJ2-5,NA,CASSFVAGRQETQYF
TRBV19,TRBJ2-5,NA,CASSMNKETQYF
TRBV4-3,TRBJ2-1,NA,CASSQEGQRANNEQFF
TRBV6-1,TRBJ1-1,NA,CASSDKGVRDVAEAFF
TRBV12-3/TRBV12-4,TRBJ2-1,TRBD2,CASSFTSGSVHEQFF